The rows below give T cell receptor beta chains drawn from one sample of a study of blood T cell repertoires in COVID-19. Using immunoSEQ multiplex PCR, the repertoire was profiled, and TCRdb retains in-frame clones only, with some absent. Of roughly 160,000 clones in the sample, more than 85% were seen once. The sample comprised peripheral blood. The receptors come from a woman of 80 years or more with COVID-19, enrolled during active disease. Both conserved end residues are part of each CDR3. A D gene is named only where the DNA matches it firmly. A clone size is listed for some rows: how often the clone was seen (once, few, many), or a class if it is expanded.

CASRAGTGGYTEAFF,TGTGCCAGCAGGGCCGGGACAGGGGGATACACTGAAGCTTTCTTT,TRBD1,15,TRBV2,NA,TRBJ1-1
CASSASGYTGELFF,TGTGCCAGCAGTGCAAGCGGTTACACCGGGGAGCTGTTTTTT,NA,14,TRBV3-1/TRBV3-2,NA,TRBJ2-2
CASSKTPGQGGNQPQHF,TGTGCCAGTAGTAAAACTCCGGGACAGGGGGGCAATCAGCCCCAGCATTTT,TRBD1,17,TRBV19,NA,TRBJ1-5
CASSSGWGANEKLFF,TGTGCCAGTAGTTCCGGTTGGGGCGCCAATGAAAAACTGTTTTTT,NA,15,TRBV19,few,TRBJ1-4
CASSQDLLTDKFF,TGCGCCAGCAGCCAAGATCTGTTGACAGACAAGTTCTTC,NA,13,TRBV4-3,few,TRBJ2-1
CASSIGQDFMNTEAFF,TGTGCCAGTAGTATCGGACAGGATTTTATGAACACTGAAGCTTTCTTT,TRBD1,16,TRBV19,NA,TRBJ1-1
CASSSSGTLYEQYF,TGCGCCAGCAGCTCCTCTGGGACACTCTACGAGCAGTACTTC,NA,14,TRBV5-1,NA,TRBJ2-7
CASSPSTGLAFF,TGTGCCAGCAGTCCATCGACAGGTCTAGCTTTCTTT,NA,12,TRBV27,NA,TRBJ1-1
CASSLRDQGRGSEKLFF,TGTGCCAGCTCACTTAGGGACCAGGGGCGAGGATCTGAAAAACTGTTTTTT,NA,17,TRBV18,NA,TRBJ1-4
CASSSQTGVNEQFF,TGCGCCAGCAGTTCCCAGACGGGGGTGAATGAGCAGTTCTTC,NA,14,TRBV10-2,NA,TRBJ2-1
CASSLNGNNEKLFF,TGTGCCAGCAGCTTGAACGGTAATAATGAAAAACTGTTTTTT,NA,14,TRBV5-6,NA,TRBJ1-4
CASSLGQGSHEQFF,TGCGCCAGCAGCTTGGGACAGGGTTCTCATGAGCAGTTCTTC,TRBD1,14,TRBV5-1,NA,TRBJ2-1
CASSSTVNTEAFF,TGTGCCAGCAGCTCAACAGTGAACACTGAAGCTTTCTTT,NA,13,TRBV7-2,NA,TRBJ1-1
CASRPRDSYEQYF,TGTGCCAGCAGACCCCGGGACAGCTACGAGCAGTACTTC,TRBD1,13,TRBV7-9,once,TRBJ2-7
CASSLWTTPNEKLFF,TGTGCCAGCAGCTTGTGGACAACCCCTAATGAAAAACTGTTTTTT,NA,15,TRBV5-8,few,TRBJ1-4
CASSLSSYNEQFF,TGTGCCAGCAGCTTATCTAGCTACAATGAGCAGTTCTTC,NA,13,TRBV11-3,few,TRBJ2-1
CSASLAANTDTQYF,TGCAGTGCTAGTCTAGCGGCAAACACAGATACGCAGTATTTT,TRBD2,14,TRBV20-1,once,TRBJ2-3
CASSDGGSHQPQHF,TGTGCCAGCAGTGACGGAGGGAGCCATCAGCCCCAGCATTTT,NA,14,TRBV25-1,NA,TRBJ1-5
CASSLVSRAGVVEAFF,TGTGCCAGCAGCCTAGTGTCTAGAGCAGGGGTTGTTGAAGCTTTCTTT,NA,16,TRBV13,NA,TRBJ1-1
CATSIGAYQETQYF,TGTGCCACCAGCATTGGGGCGTACCAAGAGACCCAGTACTTC,NA,14,TRBV15,NA,TRBJ2-5
CASARGSNEKLFF,TGCGCCAGCGCCCGGGGGTCTAATGAAAAACTGTTTTTT,NA,13,TRBV5-1,NA,TRBJ1-4
CASSLFGTAPDYGYTF,TGTGCCAGCAGCTTGTTCGGGACAGCCCCTGACTATGGCTACACCTTC,TRBD1,16,TRBV5-6,NA,TRBJ1-2
CASSEEVIDTQYF,TGTGCCAGCAGCGAAGAGGTCATAGATACGCAGTATTTT,NA,13,TRBV28,NA,TRBJ2-3
CATKTGWRTEAFF,TGTGCCACCAAGACAGGGTGGAGGACTGAAGCTTTCTTT,TRBD1,13,TRBV28,NA,TRBJ1-1
CASSQSRDRKNNQPQHF,TGCGCCAGCAGCCAGAGCCGGGACAGGAAAAACAATCAGCCCCAGCATTTT,TRBD1,17,TRBV4-3,NA,TRBJ1-5
CASSPGYGYTF,TGTGCCAGCAGTCCGGGCTATGGCTACACCTTC,NA,11,TRBV28,once,TRBJ1-2
CASSFGTGTLSSYNSPLHF,TGTGCCAGCAGCTTTGGGACAGGGACACTGAGCTCCTATAATTCACCCCTCCACTTT,TRBD1,19,TRBV7-2,NA,TRBJ1-6
CASSLTAGPYGYTF,TGTGCCAGCAGTCTTACCGCAGGGCCCTATGGCTACACCTTC,NA,14,TRBV6-2/TRBV6-3,NA,TRBJ1-2
CATSRESASGFDEQYF,TGTGCCACCAGCAGAGAGTCCGCTAGCGGGTTCGACGAGCAGTACTTC,TRBD2,16,TRBV15,once,TRBJ2-7
CAWSGPGNTEAFF,TGTGCCTGGAGTGGACCAGGGAACACTGAAGCTTTCTTT,NA,13,TRBV30,NA,TRBJ1-1
CASSLRRGETYEQYF,TGTGCCAGCAGTTTAAGACGGGGGGAAACCTACGAGCAGTACTTC,TRBD2,15,TRBV6-5,NA,TRBJ2-7